A single T cell receptor beta chain is shown here with its context. This clone was found many times. Its antigen is unknown. No clone much larger than this one lies a single base away; base qualities are absent. Preparation of the library involved PCR. The listed sequencing device is Illumina HiSeq 4000. High-throughput sequencing was used to profile the CDR3 region of the TCR beta-chain in every patient. The authors' pipeline ran thus. The researchers built a classifier to tell apart papillary thyroid cancer patients with distant metastasis, based on CDR3 differences among clinicopathological groups. The Shannon index was used to assess repertoire diversity, and the Morisita-Horn index was used to assess tumor-blood repertoire similarity. The public sequencing data were trimmed at Q25 with fastp and processed into clonotypes with MiXCR by TCRdb, which kept only in-frame beta chains. TCRdb's processing, not the authors', yielded these V and J calls. The sample profile shows 25,000 to 35,000 clones; about 4.1% of them were found once. Around 23% of the sample rests with the top ten.

No patient had received any treatment before thyroid surgery. Using T-cell receptor beta sequencing, the researchers looked back retrospectively at clinical samples from patients, gathered between about 2011 and 2018. This specimen belongs to a study of metastatic and nonmetastatic thyroid tumors (dated by TCRdb to about 2020). For the study in its entirety: For patients with malignant and with benign thyroid disease, the researchers compared repertoires between peripheral blood samples and tumor or nodule tissue samples. Study-wide findings and limitations: In both blood and tumor samples, TCR beta diversity was reported to be significantly higher in malignant tumors than in benign nodules.

Sequenced input: blood. The TCR comes from a female donor with papillary thyroid cancer or a benign thyroid nodule (not recorded which). Some clones in this sample may be carry-over from other donors' samples.

The nucleotides read TGTGCCAGCAGCGTGCAGGGGGCGAGCACCGGGGAGCTGTTTTTT. Its product reads: CASSVQGASTGELFF. This chain joins TRBV9 to TRBJ2-2; 8 bases in the middle match TRBD1. The CDR3 holds 15 amino acids from the cysteine to the phenylalanine. Only CDR3 DNA remains: 45 bases, in frame from the first base. Trimming accounts for 2 bases at V and 4 bases at J, while the number of junction bases matched to no gene is 4. The germline V gene gives CDR1 as SGDLS and CDR2 as YYNGEE.